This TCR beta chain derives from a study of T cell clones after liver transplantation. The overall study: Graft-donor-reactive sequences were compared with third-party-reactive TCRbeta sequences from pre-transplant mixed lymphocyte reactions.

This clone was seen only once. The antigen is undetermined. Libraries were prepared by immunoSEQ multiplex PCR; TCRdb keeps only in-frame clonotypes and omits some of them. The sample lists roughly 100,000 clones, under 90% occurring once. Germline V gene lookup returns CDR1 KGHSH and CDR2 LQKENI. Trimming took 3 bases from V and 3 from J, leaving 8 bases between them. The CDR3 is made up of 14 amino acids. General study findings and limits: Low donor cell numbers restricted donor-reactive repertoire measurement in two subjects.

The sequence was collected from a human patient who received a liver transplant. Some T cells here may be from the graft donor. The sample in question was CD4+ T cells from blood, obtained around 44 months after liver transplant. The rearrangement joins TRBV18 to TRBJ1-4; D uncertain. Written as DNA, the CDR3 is TGTGCCAGCTCACCGGGGTCGGCTAATGAAAAACTGTTTTTT. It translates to CASSPGSANEKLFF.